Included here is one TCR beta chain sequence, with context. The entry originates in a study of cytotoxic CD8 clonotypes in ibrutinib-treated CLL. Study as a whole: Productive templates averaged 255,043 per sample, and productive rearrangements 90,000 to 100,000.

The intended depth for sequencing was 1 in 200,000 to 1 in 1 million T cells. Repertoires were generated with immunoSEQ multiplex PCR, while TCRdb's copy carries only in-frame clones and drops some. This table holds approximately 50,000 clones, 54% found once. CDR3 length equals 14 residues. Trimming removed 5 bases from V and 3 bases from J, with 14 bases in between. Germline V gene sequence: CDR1 SGHTA, CDR2 FQGNSA. V is TRBV7-2 and J is TRBJ2-7; perhaps TRBD1 as D (5 bases). The specimen was PBMCs, collected at disease progression, from a patient treated with ibrutinib. This clonotype was obtained from a human donor with chronic lymphocytic leukemia. The CDR3 nucleotides read TGTGCCAGCAGCCCCCCGGGCGGACACTACGAGCAGTACTTC. This gives the protein CASSPPGGHYEQYF.